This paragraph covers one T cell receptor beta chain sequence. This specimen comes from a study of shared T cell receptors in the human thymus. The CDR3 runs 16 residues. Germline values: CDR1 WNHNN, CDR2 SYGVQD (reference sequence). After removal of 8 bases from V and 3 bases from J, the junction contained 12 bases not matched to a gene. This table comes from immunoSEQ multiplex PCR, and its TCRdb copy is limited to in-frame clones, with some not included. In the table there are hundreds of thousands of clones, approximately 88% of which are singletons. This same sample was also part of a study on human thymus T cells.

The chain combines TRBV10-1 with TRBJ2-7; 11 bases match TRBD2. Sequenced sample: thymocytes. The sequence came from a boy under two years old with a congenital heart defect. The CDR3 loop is CASFYFGTSGIYEQYF. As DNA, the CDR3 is TGCGCCAGCTTCTATTTCGGGACTAGCGGAATCTACGAGCAGTACTTC.